This T cell receptor beta chain was retrieved from a study of blood T cell repertoires in COVID-19. Study as a whole: There were acute and convalescent COVID-19 samples, and they came from the United States, Italy and Spain. The analysed material was cDNA or gDNA that came from T cells, B-cell-depleted T cells, or PBMCs.

Trimming stripped 4 bases from V and 0 bases from J, with 11 bases between. Germline lookup yields CDR1 SGHNT and CDR2 YYREEE (reference sequence). The CDR3 contains 15 residues. Only in-frame clones appear in the TCRdb table, and some are missing; sequencing was by immunoSEQ multiplex PCR. The table has fewer than 200,000 clones, around 84% seen once. The sequence came from a woman between 45 and 60 years old with COVID-19, enrolled during active disease. The genes are TRBV5-4 and TRBJ1-3; D is unclear. Sequencing was carried out using peripheral blood. The CDR3 bases are TGTGCCAGCAGCCCAACAGCCTTCTCTGGAAACACCATATATTTT. Translating it yields CASSPTAFSGNTIYF.